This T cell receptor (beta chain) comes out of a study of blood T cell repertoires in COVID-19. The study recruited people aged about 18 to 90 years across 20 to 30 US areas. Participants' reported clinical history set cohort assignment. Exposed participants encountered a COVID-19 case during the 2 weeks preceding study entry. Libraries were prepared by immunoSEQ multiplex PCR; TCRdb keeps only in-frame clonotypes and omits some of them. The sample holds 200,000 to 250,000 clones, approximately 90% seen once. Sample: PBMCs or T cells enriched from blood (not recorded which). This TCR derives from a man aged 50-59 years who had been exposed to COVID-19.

For the CDR3, the DNA is TGCGCCAGCAGCTTGATCGGCGGGAGGGCCTTTGGTGAGCAGTTCTTC. Protein product: CASSLIGGRAFGEQFF. The chain links TRBV5-1 to TRBJ2-1; 9 nucleotides agree with TRBD2. CDR3 length: 16 residues. Germline V gene sequence: CDR1 SGHRS, CDR2 YFSETQ. J was trimmed by 9 bases and V by 1 base; bases with no gene match: 11.